Presented here are 2 T cell receptor beta chains from one specimen sequenced in a study of T cell responses to AZD1222 COVID-19 vaccine. Measured with immunoSEQ multiplex PCR; TCRdb has only the in-frame clones, and not every one. The table has 100,000 to 150,000 clones, around 92% seen once. The sequencing used peripheral blood, collected on day 0 of AZD1222 vaccination. The receptor set was obtained from an adult in good health.

There are a few counts of this clone. The V and J genes are TRBV15 and TRBJ2-3; 12 bases map to TRBD2. Trimming cost V 1 base and J 6 bases; bases outside gene matches: 8. CDR3 length equals 17 residues. Germline V gene sequence: CDR1 LNHNV, CDR2 YYDKDF (reference sequence). CDR3 residues: CATSRVLLAGGVDTQYF. The CDR3, as DNA: TGTGCCACCAGCAGAGTGCTACTAGCGGGGGGAGTGGATACGCAGTATTTT.

The gene calls are TRBV10-1 and TRBJ2-1; possibly TRBD1 or TRBD2 for D (5 bases each). Germline CDR1 WNHNN, CDR2 SYGVQD (reference sequence). The CDR3 is made up of 18 amino acids. Trimming left V 1 base short and J 2 bases short, with 18 bases between. In DNA form, the CDR3 reads TGCGCCAGCAGTGAGTTAGAGGGTGGGGCAGATCCCTACAATGAGCAGTTCTTC. Protein: CASSELEGGADPYNEQFF.